The 20 T cell receptor beta chains presented below share a single source sample, sequenced in a study of CD4 T cells in relation to SARS-CoV-2 and coronaviruses. Their antigens remain unidentified. Libraries were prepared by immunoSEQ multiplex PCR; TCRdb keeps only in-frame clonotypes and omits some of them. The sample has approximately 20,000 clones; over 70% are singletons. CD4+ T cells from unexposed donors were obtained before the COVID-19 pandemic (2011-2018). CD4+ T cells were isolated from the cells after around 11 days of culture. Material for sequencing was CD4+ T cells from PBMCs, cultured in vitro. These receptors were collected from a human donor in good health.

The chain employs TRBV5-1 and TRBJ2-5, with D possibly being TRBD2 (6 bases). The V end lost 4 bases, the J end lost 2 bases, and 21 bases lay between the germline ends. Germline CDR1 SGHRS, CDR2 YFSETQ. The CDR3 totals 17 residues. The CDR3 DNA is TGCGCCAGCAGCCCACCCCCTCTAGCGCACAATCAAGAGACCCAGTACTTC. It encodes CASSPPPLAHNQETQYF.

The chain joins TRBV6-5 to TRBJ1-3; unclear D gene. This CDR3 has 16 residues. Germline V gene lookup returns CDR1 MNHEY and CDR2 SVGAGI. The ends were cut back, 0 bases at V and 0 bases at J, with 9 bases in the middle. The CDR3 protein is CASSYSSRSSGNTIYF. In nucleotides, the CDR3 is TGTGCCAGCAGTTACTCGAGCCGGTCCTCTGGAAACACCATATATTTT.

The gene calls are TRBV5-1 and TRBJ1-5; possibly TRBD1 for D (5 bases). V lost 3 bases and J 5 bases, leaving 18 bases between the germline ends. The CDR3 is 16 residues long. Germline V gene sequence: CDR1 SGHRS, CDR2 YFSETQ. In nucleotides, the CDR3 is TGCGCCAGCAGCTACGGAGGGGCGGGTGGTGATCAGCCCCAGCATTTT. It encodes CASSYGGAGGDQPQHF.

This clone was recorded only once. An end of the junction differs from the germline gene, which may be a read error. The V call is TRBV7-7, the J call TRBJ2-5, with D uncertain. Germline V gene sequence: CDR1 SSHAT, CDR2 FNYEAQ (reference sequence). The CDR3 loop spans 14 amino acids. The CDR3 bases are TGTGCTAGCAGTTTAGACATGAATAGAGAGACCCAGTACTTC. As protein: CASSLDMNRETQYF.

The V gene is TRBV7-9, the J gene TRBJ1-2; D may be TRBD1 (5 bases). V was cut by 6 bases and J by 3 bases, with 20 bases left in between. Per the germline V gene, CDR1 is SEHNR and CDR2 is FQNEAQ (reference sequence). The length of the CDR3 is 16 residues. CDR3: CASRRGRGGEDYGYTF. CDR3 bases: TGTGCCAGCAGGCGCGGTCGGGGGGGGGAAGACTATGGCTACACCTTC.

The genes are TRBV10-3 and TRBJ2-5; 8 nucleotides match TRBD2. Germline CDR1 and CDR2: ENHRY and SYGVKD. The CDR3 spans 15 residues. Trimming at V came to 3 bases and at J to 2 bases, leaving 5 bases not matched to a gene. CDR3 sequence reads: CAISEAGANQETQYF. CDR3 nucleotides: TGTGCCATCAGTGAAGCGGGGGCCAATCAAGAGACCCAGTACTTC.

The count of this clone is one. V gene TRBV10-3 combines with J gene TRBJ1-6, with D possibly being TRBD1 (6 bases). V lost 0 bases and J 5 bases, leaving 11 bases between the germline ends. Germline CDR1 ENHRY, CDR2 SYGVKD. This CDR3 has 16 amino acids. The DNA of the CDR3 is TGTGCCATCAGTGAGTCGGGAGGACAGAATAATTCACCCCTCCACTTT. Residues: CAISESGGQNNSPLHF.

This clone was counted only a few times. The chain uses TRBV5-1 and TRBJ1-2; D gene ambiguous. Trimming left V 4 bases short and J 1 base short, with 26 bases between. The CDR3 extends over 19 amino acids. From germline, CDR1 is SGHRS and CDR2 YFSETQ. This CDR3 reads CASSPTNRPGSPINYGYTF. The CDR3 DNA reads as TGCGCCAGCAGCCCGACGAATCGGCCGGGGAGCCCCATTAACTATGGCTACACCTTC.

The chain carries TRBV7-3 and TRBJ1-1; possibly TRBD1 for D (6 bases). Germline V gives CDR1 SGHTA, CDR2 FQGTGA. The CDR3 spans 15 residues. Trimming removed 5 bases from V and 4 bases from J, with 17 bases in between. The CDR3 DNA sequence: TGTGCCAGCAGCATGGTGGGGGGCGGGGGCACTGAAGCTTTCTTT. It specifies CASSMVGGGGTEAFF.

V and J are TRBV7-2 and TRBJ2-1, with TRBD2 matching over 9 bases. CDR1 and CDR2 from the germline V gene are SGHTA and FQGNSA. The junction had 6 bases not matched to a gene; V was cut back by 1 base and J by 5 bases. CDR3 length equals 16 residues. The CDR3 DNA sequence: TGTGCCAGCAGCTTAGGCGGAGCGGGGGGTCACAATGAGCAGTTCTTC. It codes for CASSLGGAGGHNEQFF.

This clone was observed once. This chain connects TRBV18 to TRBJ1-5; the match to TRBD1 covers 8 bases. Germline CDR1 is KGHSH and CDR2 is LQKENI. Unmatched junction bases numbered 5, after V lost 3 bases and J lost 4 bases. The CDR3 sequence is 15 residues long. CDR3 sequence (DNA): TGTGCCAGCTCACCTAGGACAGGGAGAAATCAGCCCCAGCATTTT. Amino acid sequence: CASSPRTGRNQPQHF.

V usage is TRBV7-6 and J usage is TRBJ2-7, with TRBD1 matching over 8 bases. CDR1 SGHVS and CDR2 FNYEAQ come from the germline V gene. The CDR3 runs to 18 residues. The V and J ends lost 2 bases and 4 bases, in that order; junction bases with no gene match: 16. CDR3 bases: TGTGCCAGCAGCTTATATATTGGGGTACGGACAGGGTCTTACGAGCAGTACTTC. It translates to CASSLYIGVRTGSYEQYF. Drawing the rest from reference TRBV7-6 and TRBJ2-7, the complete variable domain is GAGVSQSPRYKVTKRGQDVALRCDPISGHVSLYWYRQALGQGPEFLTYFNYEAQQDKSGLPNDRFSAERPEGSISTLTIQRTEQRDSAMYRCASSLYIGVRTGSYEQYFGPGTRLTVT.

V gene TRBV19 combines with J gene TRBJ2-5; D remains ambiguous. From germline, CDR1 is LNHDA and CDR2 SQIVND (reference sequence). The V and J ends lost 0 bases and 3 bases respectively, with 14 bases between them. The CDR3 totals 16 residues. Here the CDR3 reads CASSIDLRTAKETQYF. The CDR3 DNA is TGTGCCAGTAGTATAGATCTGAGGACGGCGAAAGAGACCCAGTACTTC.

The genes are TRBV6-5 and TRBJ2-7; 10 nucleotides match TRBD2. Losses at the gene ends were 0 bases for V and 2 bases for J; bases not matched to a gene: 4. Germline loops: CDR1 MNHEY, CDR2 SVGAGI. The CDR3 loop spans 16 amino acids. Here the CDR3 DNA reads TGTGCCAGCAGTTACTCCGCTAGCGGGGGTACCTACGAGCAGTACTTC. The encoded protein is CASSYSASGGTYEQYF.

The V and J genes are TRBV4-1 and TRBJ2-2; D not certain. Trimming left V 1 base short and J 2 bases short, with 11 bases between. The germline CDR1 and CDR2 sequences are MGHRA and YSYEKL. The CDR3 is made up of 16 amino acids. CDR3 sequence (DNA): TGCGCCAGCAGCCAAGCCGGTCAGCGAAACACCGGGGAGCTGTTTTTT. This translates into CASSQAGQRNTGELFF.

This chain connects TRBV9 to TRBJ2-5; 8 nucleotides line up with TRBD2. Germline-derived CDR1 and CDR2 are SGDLS and YYNGEE. This CDR3 comprises 18 residues. J lost 1 base, V lost 0 bases, and 11 bases had no gene match. This CDR3 is CASSVGGAAGALQETQYF. The CDR3 DNA sequence: TGTGCCAGCAGCGTAGGAGGGGCAGCGGGGGCCCTCCAAGAGACCCAGTACTTC.

This clone ranks as medium-sized. J is TRBJ2-1 and V is TRBV5-1; D remains ambiguous. The germline V gene encodes CDR1 SGHRS and CDR2 YFSETQ. V shed 0 bases and J shed 1 base, with 11 bases lying between them. The length of the CDR3 is 16 residues. This CDR3 is CASSLEAANSYNEQFF. The DNA of the CDR3 is TGCGCCAGCAGCTTGGAGGCAGCAAATTCCTACAATGAGCAGTTCTTC.

J is TRBJ1-5 and V is TRBV29-1, with 11 bases fitting TRBD1. The CDR3 length is 13 residues. With 6 bases clipped from V and 3 bases from J, the junction kept 1 base outside the gene matches. Germline V gene lookup returns CDR1 SQVTM and CDR2 ANQGSEA. CDR3 coding DNA: TGCAGCGTGGGACAGGGGGACAATCAGCCCCAGCATTTT. Translating gives CSVGQGDNQPQHF.

The chain carries TRBV25-1 and TRBJ1-3; D is unclear. CDR3 length: 13 residues. In germline, CDR1 is MGHDK, CDR2 SYGVNS. Trimming left V 8 bases short and J 3 bases short, with 11 bases between. CDR3 nucleotides: TGTGCCAGCGGGCTGGAGATTGGAAACACCATATATTTT. Amino acids: CASGLEIGNTIYF.

This chain uses TRBV18 with TRBJ1-5; D ambiguous. V was shortened by 3 bases and J by 1 base, with 7 bases between the two germline ends. Germline CDR1 is KGHSH and CDR2 is LQKENI. This CDR3 is 14 amino acids long. CDR3 nucleotide sequence: TGTGCCAGCTCACCCCGGCAGAGCAATCAGCCCCAGCATTTT. Amino acids: CASSPRQSNQPQHF.